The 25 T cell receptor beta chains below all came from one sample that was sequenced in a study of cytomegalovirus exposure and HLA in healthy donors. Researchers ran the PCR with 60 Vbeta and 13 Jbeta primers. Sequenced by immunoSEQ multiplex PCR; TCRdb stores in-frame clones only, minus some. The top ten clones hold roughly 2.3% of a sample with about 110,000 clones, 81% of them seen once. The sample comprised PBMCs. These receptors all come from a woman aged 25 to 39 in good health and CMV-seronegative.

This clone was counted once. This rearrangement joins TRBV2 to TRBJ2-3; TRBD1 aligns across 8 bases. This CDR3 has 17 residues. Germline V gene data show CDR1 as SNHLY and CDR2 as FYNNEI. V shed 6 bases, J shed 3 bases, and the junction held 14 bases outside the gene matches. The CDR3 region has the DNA TGTGCCAGCAGCAACCGTTGGACAGGGAGCCCTACAGATACGCAGTATTTT. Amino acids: CASSNRWTGSPTDTQYF.

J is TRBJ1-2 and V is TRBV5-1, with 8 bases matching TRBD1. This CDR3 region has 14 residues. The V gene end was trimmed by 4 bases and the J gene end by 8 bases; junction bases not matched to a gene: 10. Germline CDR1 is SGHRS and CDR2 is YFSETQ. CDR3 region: CASSLTGTGAGYTF. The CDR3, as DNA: TGCGCCAGCAGCCTCACTGGGACAGGAGCGGGCTACACCTTC.

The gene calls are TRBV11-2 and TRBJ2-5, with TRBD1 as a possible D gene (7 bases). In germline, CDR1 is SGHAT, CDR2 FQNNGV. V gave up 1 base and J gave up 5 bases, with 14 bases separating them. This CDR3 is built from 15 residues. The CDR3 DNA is TGTGCCAGCAGCTTAGGCAATTCAGGGGGGGAGACCCAGTACTTC. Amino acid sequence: CASSLGNSGGETQYF.

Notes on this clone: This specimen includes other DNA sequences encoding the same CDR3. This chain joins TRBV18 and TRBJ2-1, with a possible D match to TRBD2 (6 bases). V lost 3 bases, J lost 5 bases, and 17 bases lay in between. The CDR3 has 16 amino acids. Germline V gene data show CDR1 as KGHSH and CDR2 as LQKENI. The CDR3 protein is CASSPKAGSVNNEQFF. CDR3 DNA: TGTGCCAGCTCACCTAAAGCGGGTTCGGTGAACAATGAGCAGTTCTTC.

Here the CDR3 DNA reads TGTGCCAGCAGAATAACACAGGGCTACGAGCAGTACTTC. Translated, it gives CASRITQGYEQYF. The chain recombines TRBV2 with TRBJ2-7; D is perhaps TRBD1 (6 bases). Germline V lookup: CDR1 SNHLY, CDR2 FYNNEI. The CDR3 is 13 residues long. The ends were cut back, 6 bases at V and 3 bases at J, with 12 bases in the middle.

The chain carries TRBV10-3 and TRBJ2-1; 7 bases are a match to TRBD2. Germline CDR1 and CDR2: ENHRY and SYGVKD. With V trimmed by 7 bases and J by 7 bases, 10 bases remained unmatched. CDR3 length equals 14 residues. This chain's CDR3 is CAITVGGSFNEQFF. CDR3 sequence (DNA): TGTGCCATCACCGTCGGCGGGAGCTTTAATGAGCAGTTCTTC.

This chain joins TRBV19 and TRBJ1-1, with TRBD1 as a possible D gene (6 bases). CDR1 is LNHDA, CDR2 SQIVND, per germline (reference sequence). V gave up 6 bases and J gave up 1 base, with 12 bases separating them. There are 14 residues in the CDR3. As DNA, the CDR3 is TGTGCCAGTAGCCCCGACAGGAGGAACACTGAAGCTTTCTTT. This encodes CASSPDRRNTEAFF.

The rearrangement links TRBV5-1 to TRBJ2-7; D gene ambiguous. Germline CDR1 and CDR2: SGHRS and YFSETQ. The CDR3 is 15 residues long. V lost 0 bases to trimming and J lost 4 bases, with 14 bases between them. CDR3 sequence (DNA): TGCGCCAGCAGCTTGGGGGTGGGCGAAATTTACGAGCAGTACTTC. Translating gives CASSLGVGEIYEQYF. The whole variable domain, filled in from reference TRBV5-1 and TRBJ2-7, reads KAGVTQTPRYLIKTRGQQVTLSCSPISGHRSVSWYQQTPGQGLQFLFEYFSETQRNKGNFPGRFSGRQFSNSRSEMNVSTLELGDSALYLCASSLGVGEIYEQYFGPGTRLTVT.

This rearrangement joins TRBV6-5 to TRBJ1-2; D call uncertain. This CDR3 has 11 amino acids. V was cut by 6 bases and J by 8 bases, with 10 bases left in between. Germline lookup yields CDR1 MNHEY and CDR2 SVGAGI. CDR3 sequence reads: CASRGSFGYTF. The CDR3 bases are TGTGCCAGCAGGGGCTCCTTCGGCTACACCTTC.

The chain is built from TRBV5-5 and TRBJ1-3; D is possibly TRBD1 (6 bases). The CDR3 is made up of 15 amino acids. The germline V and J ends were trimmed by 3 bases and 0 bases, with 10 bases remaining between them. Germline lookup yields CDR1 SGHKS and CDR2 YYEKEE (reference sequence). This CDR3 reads CASSWDTNSGNTIYF. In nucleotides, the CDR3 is TGTGCCAGCAGCTGGGACACGAACTCTGGAAACACCATATATTTT.

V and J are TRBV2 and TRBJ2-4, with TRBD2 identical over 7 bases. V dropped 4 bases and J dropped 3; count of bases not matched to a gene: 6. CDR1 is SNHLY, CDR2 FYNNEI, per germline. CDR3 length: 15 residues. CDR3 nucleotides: TGTGCCAGCAGTGCCCCGGGAGGCTACAAAAACATTCAGTACTTC. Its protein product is CASSAPGGYKNIQYF.

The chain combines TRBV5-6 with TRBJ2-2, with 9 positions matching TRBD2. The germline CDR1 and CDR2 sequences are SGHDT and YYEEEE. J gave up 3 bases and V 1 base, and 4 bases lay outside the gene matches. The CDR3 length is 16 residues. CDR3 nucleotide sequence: TGTGCCAGCAGCTTGAGTTTAGCGGGGGACACCGGGGAGCTGTTTTTT. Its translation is CASSLSLAGDTGELFF.

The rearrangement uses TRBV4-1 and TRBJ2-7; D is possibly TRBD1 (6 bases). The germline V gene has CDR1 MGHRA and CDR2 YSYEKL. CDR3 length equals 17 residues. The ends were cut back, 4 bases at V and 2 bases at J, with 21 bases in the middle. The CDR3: CASSRAPQGPGAYEQYF. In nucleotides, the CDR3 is TGCGCCAGCAGCCGAGCGCCGCAGGGGCCTGGAGCCTACGAGCAGTACTTC.

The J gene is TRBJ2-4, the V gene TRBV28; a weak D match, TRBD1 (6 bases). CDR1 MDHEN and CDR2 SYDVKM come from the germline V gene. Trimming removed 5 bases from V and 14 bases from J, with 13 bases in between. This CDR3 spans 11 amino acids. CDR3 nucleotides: TGTGCCAGCAGTGTGGACAGTGGAAAGTACTTC. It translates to CASSVDSGKYF.

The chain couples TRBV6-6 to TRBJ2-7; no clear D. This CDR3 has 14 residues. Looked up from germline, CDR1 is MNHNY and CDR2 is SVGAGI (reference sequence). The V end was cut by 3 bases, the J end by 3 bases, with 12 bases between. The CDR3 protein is CASSYRGQIYEQYF. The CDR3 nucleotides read TGTGCCAGCAGTTATCGCGGCCAAATCTACGAGCAGTACTTC.

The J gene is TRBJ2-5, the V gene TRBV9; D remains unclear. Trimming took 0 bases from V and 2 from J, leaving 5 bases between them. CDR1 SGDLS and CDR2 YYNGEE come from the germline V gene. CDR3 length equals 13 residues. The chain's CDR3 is CASSVAQQETQYF. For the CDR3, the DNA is TGTGCCAGCAGCGTAGCCCAACAAGAGACCCAGTACTTC.

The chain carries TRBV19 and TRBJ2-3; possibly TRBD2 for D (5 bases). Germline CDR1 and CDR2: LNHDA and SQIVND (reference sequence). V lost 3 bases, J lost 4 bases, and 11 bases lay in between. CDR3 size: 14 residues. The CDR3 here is CASSMGGSPDTQYF. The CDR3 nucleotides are TGTGCCAGTAGTATGGGTGGGAGCCCAGATACGCAGTATTTT.

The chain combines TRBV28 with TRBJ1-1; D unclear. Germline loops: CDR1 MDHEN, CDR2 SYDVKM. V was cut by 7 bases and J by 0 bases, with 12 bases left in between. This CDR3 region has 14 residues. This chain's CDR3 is CASIGSGLNTEAFF. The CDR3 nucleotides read TGTGCCAGCATTGGGTCAGGATTGAACACTGAAGCTTTCTTT. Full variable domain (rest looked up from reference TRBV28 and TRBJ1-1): DVKVTQSSRYLVKRTGEKVFLECVQDMDHENMFWYRQDPGLGLRLIYFSYDVKMKEKGDIPEGYSVSREKKERFSLILESASTNQTSMYLCASIGSGLNTEAFFGQGTRLTVV.

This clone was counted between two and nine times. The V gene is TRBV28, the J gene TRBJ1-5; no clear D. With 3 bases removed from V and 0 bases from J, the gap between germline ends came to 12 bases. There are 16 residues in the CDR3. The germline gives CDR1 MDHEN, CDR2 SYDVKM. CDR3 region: CASSFSAGPSNQPQHF. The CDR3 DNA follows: TGTGCCAGCAGTTTCTCCGCAGGCCCTAGCAATCAGCCCCAGCATTTT.

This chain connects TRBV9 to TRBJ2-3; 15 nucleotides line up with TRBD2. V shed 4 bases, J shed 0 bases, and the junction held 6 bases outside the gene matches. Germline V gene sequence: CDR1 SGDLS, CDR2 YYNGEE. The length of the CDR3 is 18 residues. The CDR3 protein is CASSQGLAGGTSTDTQYF. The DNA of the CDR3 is TGTGCCAGCAGCCAGGGACTAGCGGGAGGTACTAGCACAGATACGCAGTATTTT. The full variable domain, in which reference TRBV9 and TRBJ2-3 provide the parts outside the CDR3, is DSGVTQTPKHLITATGQRVTLRCSPRSGDLSVYWYQQSLDQGLQFLIQYYNGEERAKGNILERFSAQQFPDLHSELNLSSLELGDSALYFCASSQGLAGGTSTDTQYFGPGTRLTVL.

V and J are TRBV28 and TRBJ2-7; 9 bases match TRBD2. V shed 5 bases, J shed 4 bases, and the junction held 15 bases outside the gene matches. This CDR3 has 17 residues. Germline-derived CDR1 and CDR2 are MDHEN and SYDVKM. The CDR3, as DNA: TGTGCCAGCAGTAAACACGAAAGGACTAGCGAGAGGTACGAGCAGTACTTC. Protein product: CASSKHERTSERYEQYF.

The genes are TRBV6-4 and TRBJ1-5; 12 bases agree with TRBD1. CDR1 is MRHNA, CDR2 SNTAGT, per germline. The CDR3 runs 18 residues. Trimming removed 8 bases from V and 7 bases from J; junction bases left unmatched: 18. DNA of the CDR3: TGTGCCAGCCGTATGAGGGACAGGGGGCATGGGGGGGTCCAGCCCCAGCATTTT. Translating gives CASRMRDRGHGGVQPQHF.

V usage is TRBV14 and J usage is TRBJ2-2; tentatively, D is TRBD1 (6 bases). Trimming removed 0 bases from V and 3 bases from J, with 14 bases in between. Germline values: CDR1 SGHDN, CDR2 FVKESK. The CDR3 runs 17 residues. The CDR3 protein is CASSQDEQGVDTGELFF. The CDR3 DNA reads TGTGCCAGCAGCCAAGATGAACAGGGCGTTGACACCGGGGAGCTGTTTTTT.

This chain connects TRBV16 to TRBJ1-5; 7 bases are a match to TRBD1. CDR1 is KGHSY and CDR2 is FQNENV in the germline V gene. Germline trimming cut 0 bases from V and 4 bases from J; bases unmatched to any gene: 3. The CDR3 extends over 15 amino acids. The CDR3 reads CASSQSDRQNQPQHF. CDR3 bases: TGTGCCAGCAGCCAATCGGACAGGCAAAATCAGCCCCAGCATTTT.

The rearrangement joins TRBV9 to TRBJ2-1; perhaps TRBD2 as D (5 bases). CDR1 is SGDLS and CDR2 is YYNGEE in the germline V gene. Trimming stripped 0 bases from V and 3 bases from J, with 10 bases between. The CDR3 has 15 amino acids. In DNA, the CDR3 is TGTGCCAGCAGCGTAGAAGGTAGCGACTACAATGAGCAGTTCTTC. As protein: CASSVEGSDYNEQFF.